These 13 T cell receptor beta chains were all obtained from the same sample, sequenced in a study of cytomegalovirus exposure and HLA in healthy donors. Clones were sequenced by immunoSEQ multiplex PCR, and TCRdb holds only the in-frame ones, with some missing. The table includes 150,000 to 200,000 clones, roughly 90% detected once. Material: PBMCs. The receptor source for this set is a woman under 40 in good health and CMV-seronegative.

The rearrangement links TRBV6-1 to TRBJ2-5, with a possible D match to TRBD2 (6 bases). The CDR3 extends over 17 amino acids. Trimming removed 4 bases at V and 5 bases at J, with 23 bases between. CDR1 and CDR2 (germline): MNHNS, SASEGT. CDR3 protein: CASSVRVDGGKFETQYF. The CDR3 DNA is TGTGCCAGCAGTGTACGAGTGGATGGAGGGAAATTTGAGACCCAGTACTTC.

The chain is built from TRBV18 and TRBJ1-1; possible D gene TRBD1, 5 bases. V was trimmed by 2 bases and J by 2 bases, leaving 9 bases between them. There are 14 residues in the CDR3. Germline V gives CDR1 KGHSH, CDR2 LQKENI. For the CDR3, the DNA is TGTGCCAGCTCACCATATCAGGGAAACACTGAAGCTTTCTTT. The encoded protein is CASSPYQGNTEAFF.

The chain links TRBV19 to TRBJ2-3, with 7 bases aligning to TRBD2. The germline V gene encodes CDR1 LNHDA and CDR2 SQIVND (reference sequence). The length of the CDR3 is 15 residues. Germline trimming cut 5 bases from V and 2 bases from J; bases unmatched to any gene: 7. The CDR3 here is CASSRGTTYTDTQYF. The CDR3, as DNA: TGTGCCAGTAGTCGTGGGACTACTTACACAGATACGCAGTATTTT.

This rearrangement joins TRBV7-9 to TRBJ2-1, with D unresolved. Between the trimmed V and J ends, which lost 2 bases and 6 bases, there was a span of 11 bases. The CDR3 is 14 amino acids. Per germline, CDR1 SEHNR and CDR2 FQNEAQ (reference sequence). This CDR3 reads CASSLRRDGNEQFF. CDR3 DNA: TGTGCCAGCAGCTTAAGGAGAGACGGCAATGAGCAGTTCTTC.

This clone was picked up one time. The chain recombines TRBV19 with TRBJ2-2; 8 positions agree with TRBD1. This CDR3 spans 15 amino acids. After removal of 4 bases from V and 4 bases from J, the junction contained 5 bases not matched to a gene. In germline, CDR1 is LNHDA, CDR2 SQIVND (reference sequence). CDR3 DNA: TGTGCCAGTAGTACGGACAGGGAGGCCACCGGGGAGCTGTTTTTT. It translates to CASSTDREATGELFF.

The count of this clone is one. The V call is TRBV29-1, the J call TRBJ2-1, with 14 bases identical to TRBD2. The CDR3 runs to 15 residues. The V segment lost 5 bases and the J segment 7 bases; nucleotides outside the gene matches: 7. Germline-derived CDR1 and CDR2 are SQVTM and ANQGSEA. CDR3 region: CSVKGTSGSKNEQFF. In nucleotides, the CDR3 is TGCAGCGTTAAAGGGACTAGCGGGAGCAAAAATGAGCAGTTCTTC.

The chain combines TRBV4-3 with TRBJ2-7; D call uncertain. The CDR3 has 12 residues. Germline V gene data show CDR1 as LGHNA and CDR2 as YSLEER. V dropped 0 bases and J dropped 7 bases, with 7 bases sitting between them. CDR3 region: CASSQEGGEQYF. CDR3 DNA sequence: TGCGCCAGCAGCCAAGAGGGTGGGGAGCAGTACTTC.

V and J are TRBV4-2 and TRBJ2-2; 10 positions match TRBD2. The CDR3 covers 16 residues. With 1 base clipped from V and 6 bases from J, the junction kept 5 bases outside the gene matches. Germline CDR1 is LGHNA and CDR2 is YNFKEQ. CDR3 in amino acids: CASSQATSGIPGELFF. As DNA, the CDR3 is TGTGCCAGCAGCCAAGCTACTAGCGGGATTCCCGGGGAGCTGTTTTTT.

The chain uses TRBV5-6 and TRBJ2-3; no clear D. The germline V gene has CDR1 SGHDT and CDR2 YYEEEE. Trimming cost V 6 bases and J 0 bases, with 2 bases left between them. The CDR3 extends over 11 amino acids. The CDR3 protein is CASTSTDTQYF. The CDR3, as DNA: TGTGCCAGCACAAGCACAGATACGCAGTATTTT.

This clone has only a few counts. The V and J genes are TRBV27 and TRBJ1-2; weak D call: TRBD1 (5 bases). The CDR3 extends over 16 amino acids. Germline V gene data show CDR1 as MNHEY and CDR2 as SMNVEV (reference sequence). Trimming took 6 bases from V and 7 from J, leaving 24 bases between them. The CDR3 DNA follows: TGTGCCAGCAGCCCAGTGTCAGCGACAGTGTCGGGTGGCTACACCTTC. It translates to CASSPVSATVSGGYTF.

The rearrangement uses TRBV5-1 and TRBJ2-5, with D possibly being TRBD1 or TRBD2 (5 bases each). Trimming shortened V by 4 bases and J by 5 bases, and 15 bases separated the two germline ends. The germline V gene encodes CDR1 SGHRS and CDR2 YFSETQ. The CDR3 is made up of 14 amino acids. This CDR3 reads CASSQQVSGETQYF. Written as DNA, the CDR3 is TGCGCCAGCAGCCAACAGGTCTCGGGGGAGACCCAGTACTTC.

The chain has TRBV28 and TRBJ1-1, with TRBD1 matching over 7 bases. This CDR3 spans 14 amino acids. V lost 3 bases to trimming and J lost 4 bases; unmatched junction nucleotides: 5. Germline CDR1 reads MDHEN; CDR2 reads SYDVKM. The CDR3 is CASSFFSGGTEAFF. CDR3 DNA: TGTGCCAGCAGTTTCTTCTCAGGGGGCACTGAAGCTTTCTTT. Using reference TRBV28 and TRBJ1-1 for the parts outside the CDR3, the full variable domain is DVKVTQSSRYLVKRTGEKVFLECVQDMDHENMFWYRQDPGLGLRLIYFSYDVKMKEKGDIPEGYSVSREKKERFSLILESASTNQTSMYLCASSFFSGGTEAFFGQGTRLTVV.

The gene calls are TRBV6-1 and TRBJ1-2; 8 bases match TRBD1. The junction had 4 bases not matched to a gene; V was cut back by 3 bases and J by 7 bases. This CDR3 spans 13 amino acids. Germline CDR1 MNHNS, CDR2 SASEGT. In DNA form, the CDR3 reads TGTGCCAGCAGTGAGGACAGGGCTCTTGGCTACACCTTC. Translation gives CASSEDRALGYTF.